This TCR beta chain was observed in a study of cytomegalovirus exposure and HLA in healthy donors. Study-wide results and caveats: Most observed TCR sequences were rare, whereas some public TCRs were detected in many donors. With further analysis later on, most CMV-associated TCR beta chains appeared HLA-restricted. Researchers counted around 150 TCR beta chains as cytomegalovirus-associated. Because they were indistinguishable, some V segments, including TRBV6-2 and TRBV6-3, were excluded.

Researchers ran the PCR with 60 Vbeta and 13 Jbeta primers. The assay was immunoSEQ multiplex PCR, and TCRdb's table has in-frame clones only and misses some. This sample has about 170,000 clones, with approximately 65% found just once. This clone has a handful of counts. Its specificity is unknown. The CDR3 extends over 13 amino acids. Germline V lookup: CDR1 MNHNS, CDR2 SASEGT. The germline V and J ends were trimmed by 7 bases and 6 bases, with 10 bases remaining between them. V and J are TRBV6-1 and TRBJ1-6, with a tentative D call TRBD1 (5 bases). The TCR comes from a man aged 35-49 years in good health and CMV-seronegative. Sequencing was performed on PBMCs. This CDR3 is CASTVGGNSPLHF. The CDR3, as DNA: TGTGCCAGCACTGTCGGGGGTAATTCACCCCTCCACTTT.